The rows below give T cell receptor beta chains drawn from one sample of a study of shared clonotypes between healthy human individuals. Clones were read by immunoSEQ multiplex PCR, and TCRdb kept only the in-frame ones, dropping some. This table has 1.5 million to 2.5 million clones, just under 95% appearing once. Material for sequencing was naive CD8+ T cells sorted from blood. The origin of the receptors is a man aged 18 to 35 in good health. Each CDR3 is given with its conserved first and last residue. A D gene is named only where the DNA matches it firmly. Size is omitted from some rows. Given values are once, few, many or a class for expanded clones.

j_call: TRBJ1-2; clone_size: few; v_call: TRBV6-5; d_call: -; cdr3_nt: TGTGCCAGCAGTCCCGGGGAAGCGTATGGCTACACCTTC; cdr3_aa: CASSPGEAYGYTF
j_call: TRBJ2-7; clone_size: -; v_call: TRBV5-5; d_call: -; cdr3_nt: TGTGCCAGCATCGATGACCGGACCGTTCTCTACGAGCAGTACTTC; cdr3_aa: CASIDDRTVLYEQYF
j_call: TRBJ1-3; clone_size: -; v_call: TRBV19; d_call: -; cdr3_nt: TGTGCCAGTAGTATCGTACCTGGAAACACCATATATTTT; cdr3_aa: CASSIVPGNTIYF
j_call: TRBJ2-7; clone_size: -; v_call: TRBV27; d_call: -; cdr3_nt: TGTGCCAGCAGTTTTGGCGCAGGGACCTACGAGCAGTACTTC; cdr3_aa: CASSFGAGTYEQYF
j_call: TRBJ2-7; clone_size: -; v_call: TRBV9; d_call: TRBD2; cdr3_nt: TGTGCCAGCAGCCCCACCGGCGGGGGGAATTACGAGCAGTACTTC; cdr3_aa: CASSPTGGGNYEQYF
j_call: TRBJ2-7; clone_size: -; v_call: TRBV9; d_call: -; cdr3_nt: TGTGCCAGCAGCGTAGGTGCGGGCGAGCAGTACTTC; cdr3_aa: CASSVGAGEQYF
j_call: TRBJ2-2; clone_size: -; v_call: TRBV10-1; d_call: -; cdr3_nt: TGCGCCAGCAGTGGCCCCCGGGAAACGAACACCGGGGAGCTGTTTTTT; cdr3_aa: CASSGPRETNTGELFF
j_call: TRBJ1-3; clone_size: -; v_call: TRBV27; d_call: TRBD1; cdr3_nt: TGTGCCAGCAGATCAACAGGGGCGGGAAACACCATATATTTT; cdr3_aa: CASRSTGAGNTIYF
j_call: TRBJ2-7; clone_size: -; v_call: TRBV7-9; d_call: TRBD2; cdr3_nt: TGTGCCAGCAGCTCCCCAGAGAGCGGGACCGTCTACGAGCAGTACTTC; cdr3_aa: CASSSPESGTVYEQYF
j_call: TRBJ2-7; clone_size: -; v_call: TRBV19; d_call: TRBD1; cdr3_nt: TGTGCCAGTAGTTCCGGGACAGGGGGCTACGAGCAGTACTTC; cdr3_aa: CASSSGTGGYEQYF
j_call: TRBJ2-1; clone_size: -; v_call: TRBV7-9; d_call: -; cdr3_nt: TGTGCCAGCAGGGATGGGGCGGGATCCTACAATGAGCAGTTCTTC; cdr3_aa: CASRDGAGSYNEQFF
j_call: TRBJ1-6; clone_size: -; v_call: TRBV5-4; d_call: TRBD1; cdr3_nt: TGTGCCAGCACCAGGGATCGGGACAGGGGTTCACCCCTCCACTTT; cdr3_aa: CASTRDRDRGSPLHF
j_call: TRBJ2-3; clone_size: -; v_call: TRBV6-5; d_call: TRBD2; cdr3_nt: TGTGCCAGCAGTTACCCCGCGGGAGGAACAGATACGCAGTATTTT; cdr3_aa: CASSYPAGGTDTQYF
j_call: TRBJ2-2; clone_size: -; v_call: TRBV23-1; d_call: -; cdr3_nt: TGCGCCAGCAGCACCCCGGGTGGGACCGGGGAGCTGTTTTTT; cdr3_aa: CASSTPGGTGELFF
j_call: TRBJ1-1; clone_size: -; v_call: TRBV27; d_call: -; cdr3_nt: TGTGCCAGCAGTTCGACGTCCGAAGCTTTCTTT; cdr3_aa: CASSSTSEAFF
j_call: TRBJ2-7; clone_size: once; v_call: TRBV19; d_call: -; cdr3_nt: TGTGCCAGTCCTCGTGGGGCCTCGCGAGAGCAGTACTTC; cdr3_aa: CASPRGASREQYF
j_call: TRBJ2-7; clone_size: -; v_call: TRBV5-6; d_call: TRBD1; cdr3_nt: TGTGCCAGCAGCTTGCCGGGACAGACCTACGAGCAGTACTTC; cdr3_aa: CASSLPGQTYEQYF
j_call: TRBJ2-5; clone_size: -; v_call: TRBV14; d_call: TRBD2; cdr3_nt: TGTGCCAGCAGCCACCCTCGGGTAGCGGGAGCCCAAGAGACCCAGTACTTC; cdr3_aa: CASSHPRVAGAQETQYF
j_call: TRBJ1-6; clone_size: -; v_call: TRBV7-9; d_call: -; cdr3_nt: TGTGCCAGCAGCTTAATTGGGCCAAATTCACCCCTCCACTTT; cdr3_aa: CASSLIGPNSPLHF
j_call: TRBJ2-7; clone_size: few; v_call: TRBV13; d_call: -; cdr3_nt: TGTGCCAGCAGCTTAGAAGGGACCTACGAGCAGTACTTC; cdr3_aa: CASSLEGTYEQYF
j_call: TRBJ2-7; clone_size: -; v_call: TRBV5-1; d_call: -; cdr3_nt: TGCGCCAGCAGCATGTACAGCTACGAGCAGTACTTC; cdr3_aa: CASSMYSYEQYF
j_call: TRBJ2-2; clone_size: -; v_call: TRBV27; d_call: -; cdr3_nt: TGTGCCAGCAGCCCCTCGGCGGGGAACAGGGGCACCGGGGAGCTGTTTTTT; cdr3_aa: CASSPSAGNRGTGELFF
j_call: TRBJ2-5; clone_size: -; v_call: TRBV6-5; d_call: TRBD2; cdr3_nt: TGTGCCAGCAGACAGCTAGCGGGGGATCAAGAGACCCAGTACTTC; cdr3_aa: CASRQLAGDQETQYF
j_call: TRBJ1-6; clone_size: -; v_call: TRBV9; d_call: TRBD1; cdr3_nt: TGTGCCAGCAGCCACCTACAGGGGGCGGATAATTCACCCCTCCACTTT; cdr3_aa: CASSHLQGADNSPLHF
j_call: TRBJ2-3; clone_size: -; v_call: TRBV18; d_call: -; cdr3_nt: TGTGCCAGCTCATCAACGGGGGAGACAGATACGCAGTATTTT; cdr3_aa: CASSSTGETDTQYF
j_call: TRBJ2-2; clone_size: -; v_call: TRBV28; d_call: -; cdr3_nt: TGTGCCAGCAGCCTTCCGGAGGCCGGGGAGCTGTTTTTT; cdr3_aa: CASSLPEAGELFF
j_call: TRBJ1-2; clone_size: -; v_call: TRBV27; d_call: TRBD1; cdr3_nt: TGTGCCAGCAGCTGGGACAGGGGGGACTATGGCTACACCTTC; cdr3_aa: CASSWDRGDYGYTF
j_call: TRBJ2-7; clone_size: -; v_call: TRBV5-1; d_call: -; cdr3_nt: TGCGCCAGCAGCGAAGCTGTTTCCTACGAGCAGTACTTC; cdr3_aa: CASSEAVSYEQYF